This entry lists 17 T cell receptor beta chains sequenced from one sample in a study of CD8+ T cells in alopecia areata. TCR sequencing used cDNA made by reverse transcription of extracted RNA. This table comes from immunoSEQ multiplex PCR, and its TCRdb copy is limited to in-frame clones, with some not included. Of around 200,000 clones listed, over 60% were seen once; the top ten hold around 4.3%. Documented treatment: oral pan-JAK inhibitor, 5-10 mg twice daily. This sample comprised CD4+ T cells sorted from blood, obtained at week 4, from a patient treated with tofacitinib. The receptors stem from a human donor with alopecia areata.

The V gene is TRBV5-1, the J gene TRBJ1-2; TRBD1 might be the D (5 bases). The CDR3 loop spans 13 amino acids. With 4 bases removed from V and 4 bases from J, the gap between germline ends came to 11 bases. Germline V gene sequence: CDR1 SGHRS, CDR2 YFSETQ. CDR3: CASSEGFGYGYTF. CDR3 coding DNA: TGCGCCAGCAGCGAGGGGTTCGGCTATGGCTACACCTTC.

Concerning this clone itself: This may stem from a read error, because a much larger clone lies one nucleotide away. CDR3 nucleotides: TGTGCCAGCAGCCCAAGGGAGACCCAGTACTTC. This codes for CASSPRETQYF. V usage is TRBV7-6 and J usage is TRBJ2-5; D unresolved. Trimming took off 5 bases at V and 5 bases at J, with 6 bases between the two ends. CDR3 length equals 11 residues. Per germline, CDR1 SGHVS and CDR2 FNYEAQ.

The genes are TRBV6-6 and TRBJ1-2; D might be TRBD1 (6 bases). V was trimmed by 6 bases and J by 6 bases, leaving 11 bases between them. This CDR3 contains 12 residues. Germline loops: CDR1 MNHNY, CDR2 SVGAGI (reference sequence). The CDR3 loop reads CASSSNRDGYTF. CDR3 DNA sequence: TGTGCCAGCAGCTCCAACAGGGATGGCTACACCTTC.

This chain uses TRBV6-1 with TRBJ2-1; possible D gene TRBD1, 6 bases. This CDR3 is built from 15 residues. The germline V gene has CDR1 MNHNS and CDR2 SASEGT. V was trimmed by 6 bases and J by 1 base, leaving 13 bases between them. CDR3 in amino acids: CASSVDRDSYNEQFF. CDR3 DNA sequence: TGTGCCAGCAGCGTGGACAGAGATTCCTACAATGAGCAGTTCTTC.

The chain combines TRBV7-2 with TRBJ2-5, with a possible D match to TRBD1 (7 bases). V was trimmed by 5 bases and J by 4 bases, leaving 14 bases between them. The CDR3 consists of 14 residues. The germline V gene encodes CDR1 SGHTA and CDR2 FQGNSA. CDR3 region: CASSKRQGGETQYF. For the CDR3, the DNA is TGTGCCAGCAGCAAGAGACAGGGAGGAGAGACCCAGTACTTC.

The CDR3 nucleotides are TGTGCCAGCAGCTTAACTAGCGGGGGGTTAGAGACCCAGTACTTC. This translates into CASSLTSGGLETQYF. V usage is TRBV5-6 and J usage is TRBJ2-5; 12 positions match TRBD2. J lost 4 bases, V lost 2 bases, and 3 bases had no gene match. The CDR3 has 15 amino acids. From germline, CDR1 is SGHDT and CDR2 YYEEEE.

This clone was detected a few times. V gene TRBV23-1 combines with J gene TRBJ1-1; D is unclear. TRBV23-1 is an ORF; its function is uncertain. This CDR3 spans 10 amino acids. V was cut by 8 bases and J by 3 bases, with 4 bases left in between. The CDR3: CASQYTEAFF. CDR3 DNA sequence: TGCGCCAGCCAATACACTGAAGCTTTCTTT.

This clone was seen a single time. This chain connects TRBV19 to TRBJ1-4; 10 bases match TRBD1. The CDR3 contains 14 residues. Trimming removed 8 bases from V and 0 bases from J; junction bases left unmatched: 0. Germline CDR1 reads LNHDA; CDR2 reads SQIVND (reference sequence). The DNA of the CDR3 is TGTGCCAGTGGACAGGGGGCAACTAATGAAAAACTGTTTTTT. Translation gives CASGQGATNEKLFF.

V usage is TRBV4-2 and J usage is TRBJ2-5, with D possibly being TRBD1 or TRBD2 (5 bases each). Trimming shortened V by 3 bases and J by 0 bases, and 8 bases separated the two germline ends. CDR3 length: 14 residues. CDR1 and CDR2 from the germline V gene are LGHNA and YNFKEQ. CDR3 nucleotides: TGTGCCAGCAGCCAGGGGGTGAACCAAGAGACCCAGTACTTC. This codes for CASSQGVNQETQYF.

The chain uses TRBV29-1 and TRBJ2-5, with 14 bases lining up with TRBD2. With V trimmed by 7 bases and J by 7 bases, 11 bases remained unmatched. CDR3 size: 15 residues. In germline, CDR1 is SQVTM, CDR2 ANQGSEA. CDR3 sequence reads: CSATMTSGGAGTQYF. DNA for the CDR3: TGCAGCGCTACTATGACTAGCGGGGGGGCCGGGACCCAGTACTTC.

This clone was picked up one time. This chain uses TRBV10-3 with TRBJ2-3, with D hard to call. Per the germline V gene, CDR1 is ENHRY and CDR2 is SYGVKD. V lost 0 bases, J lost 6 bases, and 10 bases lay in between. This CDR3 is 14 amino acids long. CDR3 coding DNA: TGTGCCATCAGTGAGTCGGTTACAACCGATACGCAGTATTTT. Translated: CAISESVTTDTQYF.

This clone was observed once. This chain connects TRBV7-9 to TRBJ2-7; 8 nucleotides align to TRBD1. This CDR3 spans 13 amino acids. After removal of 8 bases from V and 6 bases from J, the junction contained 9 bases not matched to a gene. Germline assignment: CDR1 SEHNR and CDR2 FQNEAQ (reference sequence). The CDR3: CASGPGQASEQYF. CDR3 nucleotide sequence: TGTGCCAGCGGACCGGGACAGGCTTCCGAGCAGTACTTC.

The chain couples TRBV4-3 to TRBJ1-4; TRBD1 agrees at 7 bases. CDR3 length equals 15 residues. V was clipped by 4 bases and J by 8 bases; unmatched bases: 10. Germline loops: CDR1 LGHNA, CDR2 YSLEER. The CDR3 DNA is TGCGCCAGCAGCCCCTATCCCCGACAGGGAGAAAAACTGTTTTTT. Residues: CASSPYPRQGEKLFF.

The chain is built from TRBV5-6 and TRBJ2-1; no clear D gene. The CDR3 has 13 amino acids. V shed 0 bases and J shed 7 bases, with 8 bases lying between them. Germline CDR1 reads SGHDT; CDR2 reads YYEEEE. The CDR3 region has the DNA TGTGCCAGCAGCTTGGGAAGGTGGAATGAGCAGTTCTTC. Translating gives CASSLGRWNEQFF.

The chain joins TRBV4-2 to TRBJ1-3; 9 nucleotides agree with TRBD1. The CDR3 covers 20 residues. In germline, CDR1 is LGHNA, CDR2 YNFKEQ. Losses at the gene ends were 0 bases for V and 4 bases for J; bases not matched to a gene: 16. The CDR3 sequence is CASSQEGVGQGSVSGNTIYF. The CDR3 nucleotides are TGTGCCAGCAGCCAAGAGGGGGTAGGACAGGGGTCGGTATCCGGAAACACCATATATTTT.

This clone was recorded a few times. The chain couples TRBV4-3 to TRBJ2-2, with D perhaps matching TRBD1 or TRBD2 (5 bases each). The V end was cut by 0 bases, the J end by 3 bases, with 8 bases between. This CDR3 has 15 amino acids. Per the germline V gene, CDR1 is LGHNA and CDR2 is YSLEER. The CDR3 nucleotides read TGCGCCAGCAGCCAAGAGAGGGGCTACACCGGGGAGCTGTTTTTT. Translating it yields CASSQERGYTGELFF.

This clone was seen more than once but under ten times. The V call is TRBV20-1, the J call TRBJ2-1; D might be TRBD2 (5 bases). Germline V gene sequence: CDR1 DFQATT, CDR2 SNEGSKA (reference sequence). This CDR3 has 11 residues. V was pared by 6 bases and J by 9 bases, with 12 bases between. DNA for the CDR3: TGCAGTGCCGGGGTTTGGGGTGAGCAGTTCTTC. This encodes CSAGVWGEQFF.